The text below deals with one T cell receptor (beta chain). No antigen is known for it. The sample is drawn from a study of early T cells in non-severe SARS-CoV-2 infection. Findings and caveats of the study: Missing private and CD4 specificities, VDJdb matching favored anti-spike CD8 responses.

From germline, CDR1 is MNHNY and CDR2 SVGAGI (reference sequence). The CDR3 sequence is 15 residues long. Trimming at V came to 9 bases and at J to 3 bases, leaving 8 bases not matched to a gene. Unique molecular identifiers (one per individual cDNA molecule) were attached. TCRdb fed the 5' RACE reads into MiXCR, producing one record per CDR3 protein. The data show tens of thousands of distinct CDR3 sequences, 8.5% to 12% seen once. The receptor was derived from an adult who was a healthcare worker with PCR-confirmed SARS-CoV-2 infection or an uninfected control (not recorded which). What was sequenced was whole blood. The chain uses TRBV6-6 and TRBJ2-1, with 10 bases lining up with TRBD2. The CDR3 reads CASRSGGVFYNEQFF. In DNA form, the CDR3 reads TGTGCCAGTAGGAGCGGGGGGGTTTTCTACAATGAGCAGTTCTTC.